This paragraph reports one TCR beta chain. What it recognizes is unknown. The CDR3 consists of 13 residues. In germline, CDR1 is DFQATT, CDR2 SNEGSKA (reference sequence). Deletions cut 3 bases from V and 1 base from J, with 10 bases between. TCRdb re-derived calls from the RT-PCR reads in MiXCR, one entry per CDR3 protein. The sample contains hundreds of thousands of distinct CDR3 sequences, roughly 20% of which appear only once. The data derive from a study of response to subunit inactivated influenza vaccine. Overall study results and limits: A suggestion made by the authors is that each seasonal influenza vaccination recruits few new T cells.

The chain is built from TRBV20-1 and TRBJ2-7, with a tentative D call TRBD1 (6 bases). This clonotype originated in a man aged 45 to 65 who received an inactivated influenza vaccine. Specimen: PBMCs from blood, collected about 5 days after vaccination. The CDR3 loop reads CSASRRGSYEQYF. DNA for the CDR3: TGCAGTGCTAGTCGCAGGGGATCCTACGAGCAGTACTTC.